These 17 T cell receptor beta chains were all obtained from the same sample, sequenced in a study of T cell repertoires in cytomegalovirus infection. Antigen specificity for these receptors is unknown. TCRdb used MiXCR to reprocess the reads, holding one entry per CDR3 protein. Of a few hundred thousand distinct CDR3 sequences in the sample, approximately 40% were seen once. The sequenced sample was cultured PBMCs, obtained from culture after CMV antigen stimulation. The receptors were gathered from a human donor in good health (CMV status not recorded). Some clones in this sample may be carry-over from other donors' samples.

This clonotype was detected once. The chain has TRBV6-8 and TRBJ2-3; tentative D call: TRBD2 (7 bases). Per the germline V gene, CDR1 is MNHGY and CDR2 is SAAAGT. The ends were cut back, 0 bases at V and 0 bases at J, with 13 bases in the middle. The CDR3 contains 17 residues. The CDR3, as DNA: TGTGCCAGCAGTTACTCGTTTGCGGGGGCTAGCACAGATACGCAGTATTTT. This encodes CASSYSFAGASTDTQYF.

This clonotype showed up just once. J is TRBJ1-2 and V is TRBV20-1, with D possibly being TRBD1 (5 bases). The CDR3 consists of 12 residues. V lost 6 bases to trimming and J lost 3 bases, with 11 bases between them. In germline, CDR1 is DFQATT, CDR2 SNEGSKA (reference sequence). The CDR3 sequence is CSAEQDYYGYTF. The CDR3 DNA follows: TGCAGTGCAGAACAGGATTACTATGGCTACACCTTC.

The rearrangement links TRBV28 to TRBJ2-2; D remains unclear. Trimming removed 6 bases from V and 15 bases from J, with 17 bases in between. This CDR3 is built from 12 residues. Germline V gene data show CDR1 as MDHEN and CDR2 as SYDVKM. The CDR3: CASSPRPRLVFF. For the CDR3, the DNA is TGTGCCAGCAGCCCGAGGCCGAGGCTGGTGTTTTTT.

The V gene is TRBV29-1, the J gene TRBJ2-1; weak D call: TRBD1 (6 bases). Germline lookup yields CDR1 SQVTM and CDR2 ANQGSEA. There are 13 residues in the CDR3. Trimming stripped 4 bases from V and 5 bases from J, with 12 bases between. This chain's CDR3 is CSVVKGVDNEQFF. The CDR3 bases are TGCAGCGTTGTGAAGGGGGTGGACAATGAGCAGTTCTTC.

The rearrangement uses TRBV11-2 and TRBJ2-1; D may be TRBD2 (6 bases). This CDR3 region has 15 residues. V was shortened by 3 bases and J by 5 bases, with 14 bases between the two germline ends. Germline V gene data show CDR1 as SGHAT and CDR2 as FQNNGV. The DNA for the CDR3 is TGTGCCAGCAGCTTCCAGGTTGGGGGGAACAATGAGCAGTTCTTC. Encoded protein: CASSFQVGGNNEQFF.

V gene TRBV11-2 combines with J gene TRBJ2-5; D tentatively reads TRBD1 or TRBD2 (5 bases each). The ends were cut back, 4 bases at V and 7 bases at J, with 19 bases in the middle. The germline V gene has CDR1 SGHAT and CDR2 FQNNGV. The CDR3 sequence is 15 residues long. The CDR3 DNA sequence: TGTGCCAGCAGCTGGGACCTAGACCCCGCGGGGACCCAGTACTTC. This sequence encodes CASSWDLDPAGTQYF.

V usage is TRBV19 and J usage is TRBJ2-1, with TRBD2 matching over 15 bases. V shed 9 bases and J 13 bases; nucleotides not matched to a gene: 13. The CDR3 has 15 amino acids. The germline V gene has CDR1 LNHDA and CDR2 SQIVND (reference sequence). The CDR3 loop reads CASRTSGRASSDQFF. The CDR3, as DNA: TGTGCCAGCCGGACTAGCGGGAGGGCCTCGTCCGATCAGTTCTTC.

This clonotype was observed a few times. The chain uses TRBV10-3 and TRBJ1-2; weak D call: TRBD1 (5 bases). Germline lookup yields CDR1 ENHRY and CDR2 SYGVKD. The CDR3 has 13 residues. Trimming took 3 bases from V and 7 from J, leaving 12 bases between them. CDR3 coding DNA: TGTGCCATCAGTGAAGAGGGGCGTGGTGGCTACACCTTC. Amino acid sequence: CAISEEGRGGYTF.

V usage is TRBV7-2 and J usage is TRBJ1-5; 7 nucleotides agree with TRBD1. V gave up 5 bases and J gave up 6 bases; unmatched junction bases: 10. There are 15 residues in the CDR3. The V gene's germline CDR1 is SGHTA and CDR2 FQGNSA. The CDR3 sequence is CASSQDRPRRQPQHF. The CDR3, as DNA: TGTGCCAGCAGCCAGGACAGGCCAAGGCGTCAGCCCCAGCATTTT. Supplemented by reference TRBV7-2 and TRBJ1-5, the full variable domain reads GAGVSQSPSNKVTEKGKDVELRCDPISGHTALYWYRQSLGQGLEFLIYFQGNSAPDKSGLPSDRFSAERTGGSVSTLTIQRTQQEDSAVYLCASSQDRPRRQPQHFGDGTRLSIL.

This clonotype was detected only a few times. This chain uses TRBV7-2 with TRBJ1-6, with D maybe TRBD1 (6 bases). CDR3 length: 15 amino acids. Trimming removed 2 bases at V and 10 bases at J, with 15 bases between. Germline V lookup: CDR1 SGHTA, CDR2 FQGNSA. The chain's CDR3 is CASSLRPGAESPLHF. CDR3 nucleotide sequence: TGTGCCAGCAGCTTACGGCCGGGGGCAGAATCACCCCTCCACTTT.

This sequence joins TRBV15 and TRBJ2-2; the D is unclear. Germline assignment: CDR1 LNHNV and CDR2 YYDKDF (reference sequence). CDR3 length: 13 amino acids. V gave up 3 bases and J gave up 5 bases, with 7 bases separating them. The CDR3 coding sequence is TGTGCCACCAGCAGCAGGATGACCGGGGAGCTGTTTTTT. Amino acids: CATSSRMTGELFF.

The chain uses TRBV6-1 and TRBJ2-7; 7 positions agree with TRBD1. Germline V gives CDR1 MNHNS, CDR2 SASEGT. The V segment lost 3 bases and the J segment 2 bases; nucleotides outside the gene matches: 4. There are 14 residues in the CDR3. The CDR3 nucleotides are TGTGCCAGCAGTGAGGGGGACAGAGCCTACGAGCAGTACTTC. It specifies CASSEGDRAYEQYF.

The rearrangement uses TRBV12-3 or TRBV12-4 and TRBJ2-5, with TRBD2 as a possible D gene (5 bases). This CDR3 has 11 residues. V gave up 8 bases and J gave up 5 bases, with 9 bases separating them. CDR3 loop: CASGGEETQYF. CDR3 nucleotides: TGTGCCAGCGGTGGGGAGGAGACCCAGTACTTC.

The sample holds many counts of this clonotype. The genes are TRBV7-2 and TRBJ2-7; 8 nucleotides agree with TRBD1. Germline assignment: CDR1 SGHTA and CDR2 FQGNSA. The V and J ends lost 6 bases and 6 bases, in that order; junction bases with no gene match: 1. The CDR3 is made up of 11 amino acids. CDR3 bases: TGTGCCAGCAGTACAGGGGGCGAGCAGTACTTC. Translating it yields CASSTGGEQYF.

The J gene is TRBJ2-1, the V gene TRBV7-2; 8 bases fit TRBD2. This CDR3 comprises 16 residues. Looked up from germline, CDR1 is SGHTA and CDR2 is FQGNSA. V was pared by 1 base and J by 3 bases, with 5 bases of the junction left unmatched. CDR3 protein: CASSLGGGTSYNEQFF. The DNA of the CDR3 is TGTGCCAGCAGCTTAGGGGGGGGGACTAGCTACAATGAGCAGTTCTTC.

This chain links TRBV7-2 with TRBJ2-1, with unresolved D. Between the trimmed V and J ends, which lost 8 bases and 4 bases, there was a span of 6 bases. Germline assignment: CDR1 SGHTA and CDR2 FQGNSA. There are 11 residues in the CDR3. The CDR3 nucleotides are TGTGCCAGCGCATTATACAATGAGCAGTTCTTC. Residues: CASALYNEQFF.

The J gene is TRBJ1-5, the V gene TRBV7-8; D ambiguous. V gave up 1 base and J gave up 7 bases, with 11 bases separating them. The CDR3 is 14 residues long. Germline CDR1 SGHVS, CDR2 FQNEAQ. CDR3 protein: CASSLEGTRQPQHF. The CDR3 region has the DNA TGTGCCAGCAGCTTAGAGGGCACCAGACAGCCCCAGCATTTT.